This TCR beta chain was identified in a study of T cell responses to AZD1222 COVID-19 vaccine. This clone has a single count. V lost 5 bases and J 1 base, leaving 11 bases between the germline ends. The CDR3 length is 14 residues. Germline loops: CDR1 LNHNV, CDR2 YYDKDF (reference sequence). Produced via immunoSEQ multiplex PCR; TCRdb's table is partial and in-frame only. The table records 92,000 or so clones, approximately 90% of them present only once. The sequence was obtained from an adult who received the AZD1222 COVID-19 vaccine. The material was peripheral blood, obtained 28 days after the second AZD1222 dose. The gene calls are TRBV15 and TRBJ1-1; TRBD1 is a possible D gene (5 bases). The CDR3: CATSEGLPNTEAFF. The CDR3 DNA reads as TGTGCCACCAGCGAGGGACTGCCGAACACTGAAGCTTTCTTT.